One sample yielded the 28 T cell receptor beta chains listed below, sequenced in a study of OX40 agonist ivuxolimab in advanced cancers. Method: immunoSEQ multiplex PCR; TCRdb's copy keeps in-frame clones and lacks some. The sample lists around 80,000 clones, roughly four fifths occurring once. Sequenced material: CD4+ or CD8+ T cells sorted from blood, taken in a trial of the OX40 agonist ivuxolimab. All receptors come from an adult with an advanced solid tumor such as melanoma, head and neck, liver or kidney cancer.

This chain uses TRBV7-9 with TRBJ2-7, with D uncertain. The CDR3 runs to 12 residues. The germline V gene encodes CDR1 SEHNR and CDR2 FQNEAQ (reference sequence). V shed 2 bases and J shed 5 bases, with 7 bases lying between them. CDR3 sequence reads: CASSLQRDEQYF. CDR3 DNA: TGTGCCAGCAGCTTACAACGGGACGAGCAGTACTTC.

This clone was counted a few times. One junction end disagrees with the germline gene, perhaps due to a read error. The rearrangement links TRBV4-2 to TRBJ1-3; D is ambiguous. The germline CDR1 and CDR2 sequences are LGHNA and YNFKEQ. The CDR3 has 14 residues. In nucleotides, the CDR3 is TGTGCCAGCAGCCCGAATGGGCGGCGAAACGCCATATATTTT. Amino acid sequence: CASSPNGRRNAIYF.

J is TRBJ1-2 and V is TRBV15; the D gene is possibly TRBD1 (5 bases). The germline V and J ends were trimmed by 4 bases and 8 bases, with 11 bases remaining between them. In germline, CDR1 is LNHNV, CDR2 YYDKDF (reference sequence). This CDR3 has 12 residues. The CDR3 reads CATSNSGQGYTF. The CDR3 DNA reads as TGTGCCACCAGCAACAGCGGACAAGGCTACACCTTC.

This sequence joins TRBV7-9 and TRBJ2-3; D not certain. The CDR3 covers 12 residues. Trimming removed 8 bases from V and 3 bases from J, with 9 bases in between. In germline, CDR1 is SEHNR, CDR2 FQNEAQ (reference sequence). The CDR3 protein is CASDLFTDTQYF. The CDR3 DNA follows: TGTGCCAGCGATCTCTTTACAGATACGCAGTATTTT.

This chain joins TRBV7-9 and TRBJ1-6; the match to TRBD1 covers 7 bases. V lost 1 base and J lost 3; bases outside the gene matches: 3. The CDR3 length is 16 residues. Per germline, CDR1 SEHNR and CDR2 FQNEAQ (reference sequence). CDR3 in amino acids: CASSLGTGFYNSPLHF. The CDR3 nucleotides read TGTGCCAGCAGCTTAGGGACAGGCTTCTATAATTCACCCCTCCACTTT.

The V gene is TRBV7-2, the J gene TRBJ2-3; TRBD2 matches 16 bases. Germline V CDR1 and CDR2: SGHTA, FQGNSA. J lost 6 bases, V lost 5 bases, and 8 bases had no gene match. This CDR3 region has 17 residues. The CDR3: CASSPRGLAGGLDTQYF. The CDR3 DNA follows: TGTGCCAGCAGCCCCCGGGGACTAGCGGGAGGGCTCGATACGCAGTATTTT.

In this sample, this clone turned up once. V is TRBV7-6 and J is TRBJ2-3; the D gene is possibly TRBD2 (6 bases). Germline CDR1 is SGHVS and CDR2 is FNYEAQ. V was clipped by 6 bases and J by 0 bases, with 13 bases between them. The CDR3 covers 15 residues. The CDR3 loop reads CASRPQSGSTDTQYF. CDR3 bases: TGTGCCAGCAGACCACAGAGCGGGAGCACAGATACGCAGTATTTT.

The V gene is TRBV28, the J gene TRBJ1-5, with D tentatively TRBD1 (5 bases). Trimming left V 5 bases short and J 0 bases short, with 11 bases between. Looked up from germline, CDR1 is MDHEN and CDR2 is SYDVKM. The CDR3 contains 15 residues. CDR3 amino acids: CASSSGGYSNQPQHF. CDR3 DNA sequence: TGTGCCAGCAGTAGTGGGGGATATAGCAATCAGCCCCAGCATTTT.

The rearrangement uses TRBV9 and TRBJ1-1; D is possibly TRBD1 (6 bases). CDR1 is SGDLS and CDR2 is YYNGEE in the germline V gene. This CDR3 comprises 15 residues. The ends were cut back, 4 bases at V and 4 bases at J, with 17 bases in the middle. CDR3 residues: CASSPGLRGSTEAFF. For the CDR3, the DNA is TGTGCCAGCAGCCCAGGGTTGAGGGGGAGCACTGAAGCTTTCTTT.

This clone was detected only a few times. CDR3 in DNA: TGTGCCAGCTTAAGCGCGAACACCGGGGAGCTGTTTTTT. Protein sequence: CASLSANTGELFF. The chain combines TRBV28 with TRBJ2-2; D unresolved. V shed 8 bases and J shed 0 bases, with 7 bases lying between them. CDR3 length: 13 amino acids. Looked up from germline, CDR1 is MDHEN and CDR2 is SYDVKM.

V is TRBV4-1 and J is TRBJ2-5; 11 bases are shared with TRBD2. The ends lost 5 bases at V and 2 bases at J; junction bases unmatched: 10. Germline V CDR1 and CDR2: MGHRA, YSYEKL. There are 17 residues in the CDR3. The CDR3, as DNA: TGCGCCAGCAGCGCCCGGAAGACTAGCGGGGATCAAGAGACCCAGTACTTC. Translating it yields CASSARKTSGDQETQYF.

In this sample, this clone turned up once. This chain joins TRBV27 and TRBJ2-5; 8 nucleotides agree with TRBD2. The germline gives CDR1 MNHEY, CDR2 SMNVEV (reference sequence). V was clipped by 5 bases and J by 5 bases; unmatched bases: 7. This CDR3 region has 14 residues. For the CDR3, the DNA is TGTGCCAGCAGTCCGGGGGGGCCGTGGGAGACCCAGTACTTC. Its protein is CASSPGGPWETQYF.

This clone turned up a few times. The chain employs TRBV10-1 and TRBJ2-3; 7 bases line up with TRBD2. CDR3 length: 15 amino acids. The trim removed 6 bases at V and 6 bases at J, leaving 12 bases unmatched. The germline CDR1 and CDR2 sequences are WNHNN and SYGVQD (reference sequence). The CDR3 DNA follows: TGCGCCAGCAGGTCGAGGGGAGGGCCGTCGGATACGCAGTATTTT. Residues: CASRSRGGPSDTQYF.

This CDR3 is CASSFYIPPSDQPQHF. In DNA form, the CDR3 reads TGTGCCAGCAGTTTCTATATCCCTCCGAGCGATCAGCCCCAGCATTTT. The J gene is TRBJ1-5, the V gene TRBV28; D gene unclear. Germline V gene lookup returns CDR1 MDHEN and CDR2 SYDVKM. The CDR3 loop spans 16 amino acids. The ends were cut back, 3 bases at V and 5 bases at J, with 17 bases in the middle.

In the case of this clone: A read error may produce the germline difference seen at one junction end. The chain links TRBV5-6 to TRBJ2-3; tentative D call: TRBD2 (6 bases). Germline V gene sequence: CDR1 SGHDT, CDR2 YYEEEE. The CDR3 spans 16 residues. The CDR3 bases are TGTGCCAGCAGCCCCTTACGGGAGAGTGAGTCAGACACGCAGTATTTT. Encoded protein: CASSPLRESESDTQYF.

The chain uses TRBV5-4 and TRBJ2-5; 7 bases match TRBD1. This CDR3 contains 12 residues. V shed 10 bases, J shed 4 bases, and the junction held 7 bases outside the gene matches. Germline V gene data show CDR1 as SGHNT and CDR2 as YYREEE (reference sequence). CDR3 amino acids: CACGQVSETQYF. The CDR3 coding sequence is TGTGCCTGCGGACAGGTGTCAGAGACCCAGTACTTC.

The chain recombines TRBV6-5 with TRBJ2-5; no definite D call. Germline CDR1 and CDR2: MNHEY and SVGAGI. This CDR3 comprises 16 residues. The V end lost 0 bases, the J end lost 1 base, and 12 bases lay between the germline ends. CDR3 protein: CASSYSRTTPQETQYF. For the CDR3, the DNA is TGTGCCAGCAGTTACTCCCGGACCACACCCCAAGAGACCCAGTACTTC.

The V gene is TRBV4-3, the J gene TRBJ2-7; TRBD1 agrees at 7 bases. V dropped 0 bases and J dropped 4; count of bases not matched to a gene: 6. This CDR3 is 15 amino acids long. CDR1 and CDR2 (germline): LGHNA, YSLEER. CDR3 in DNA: TGCGCCAGCAGCCAAGACAGGGGGATAGCTTACGAGCAGTACTTC. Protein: CASSQDRGIAYEQYF.

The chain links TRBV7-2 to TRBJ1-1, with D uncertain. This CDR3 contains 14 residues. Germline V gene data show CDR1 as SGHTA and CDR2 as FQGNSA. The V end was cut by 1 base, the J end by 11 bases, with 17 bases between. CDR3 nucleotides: TGTGCCAGCAGCTTAGGTATCGGGCAAGGGAAGGCTTTCTTT. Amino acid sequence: CASSLGIGQGKAFF.

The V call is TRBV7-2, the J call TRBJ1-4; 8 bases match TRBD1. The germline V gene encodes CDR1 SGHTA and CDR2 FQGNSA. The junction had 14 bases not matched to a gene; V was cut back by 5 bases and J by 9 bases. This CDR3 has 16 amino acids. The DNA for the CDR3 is TGTGCCAGCAGCGTTGGGTCTTCCGACAGGGGAAAAAAACTGTTTTTT. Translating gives CASSVGSSDRGKKLFF.

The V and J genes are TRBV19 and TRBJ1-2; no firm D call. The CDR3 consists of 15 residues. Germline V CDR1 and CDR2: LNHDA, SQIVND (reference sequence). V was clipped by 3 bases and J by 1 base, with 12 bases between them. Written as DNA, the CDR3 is TGTGCCAGTAGTATTCCCGGGTCCGGTAACTATGGCTACACCTTC. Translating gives CASSIPGSGNYGYTF.

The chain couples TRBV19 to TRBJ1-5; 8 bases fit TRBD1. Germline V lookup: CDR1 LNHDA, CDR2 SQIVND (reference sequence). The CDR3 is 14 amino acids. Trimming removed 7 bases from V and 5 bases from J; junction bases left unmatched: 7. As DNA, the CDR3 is TGTGCCAGTACTTGGCCAGGGGGCTATCAGCCCCAGCATTTT. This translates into CASTWPGGYQPQHF. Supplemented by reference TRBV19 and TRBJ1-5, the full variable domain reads DGGITQSPKYLFRKEGQNVTLSCEQNLNHDAMYWYRQDPGQGLRLIYYSQIVNDFQKGDIAEGYSVSREKKESFPLTVTSAQKNPTAFYLCASTWPGGYQPQHFGDGTRLSIL.

CDR3 DNA: TGTGCCAGCAGTGCTAGCGGGAGTCCAGATACGCAGTATTTT. Encoded protein: CASSASGSPDTQYF. V gene TRBV6-4 combines with J gene TRBJ2-3, with TRBD2 matching over 10 bases. J gave up 4 bases and V 4 bases, and 2 bases lay outside the gene matches. The germline CDR1 and CDR2 sequences are MRHNA and SNTAGT. The CDR3 is 14 amino acids.

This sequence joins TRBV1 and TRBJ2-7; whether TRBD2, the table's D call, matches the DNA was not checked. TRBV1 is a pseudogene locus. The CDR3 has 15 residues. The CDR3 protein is CTSSQVGGATYEQYF. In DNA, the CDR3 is TGCACCAGCAGCCAAGTGGGGGGGGCAACCTACGAGCAGTACTTC.

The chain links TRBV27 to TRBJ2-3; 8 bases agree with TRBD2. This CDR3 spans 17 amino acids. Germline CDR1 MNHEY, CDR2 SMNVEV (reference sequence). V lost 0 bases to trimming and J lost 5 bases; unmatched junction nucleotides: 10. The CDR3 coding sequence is TGTGCCAGCAGTTTATCGGCGACGGGAGGGCCTCAAGATACGCAGTATTTT. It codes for CASSLSATGGPQDTQYF.

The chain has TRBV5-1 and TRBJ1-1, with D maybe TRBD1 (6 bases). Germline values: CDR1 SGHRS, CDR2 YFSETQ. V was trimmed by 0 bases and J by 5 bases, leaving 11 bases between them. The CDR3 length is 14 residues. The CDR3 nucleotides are TGCGCCAGCAGCTTGGACACAGGGAGGACTGAAGCTTTCTTT. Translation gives CASSLDTGRTEAFF. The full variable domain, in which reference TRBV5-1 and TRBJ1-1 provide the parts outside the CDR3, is KAGVTQTPRYLIKTRGQQVTLSCSPISGHRSVSWYQQTPGQGLQFLFEYFSETQRNKGNFPGRFSGRQFSNSRSEMNVSTLELGDSALYLCASSLDTGRTEAFFGQGTRLTVV.

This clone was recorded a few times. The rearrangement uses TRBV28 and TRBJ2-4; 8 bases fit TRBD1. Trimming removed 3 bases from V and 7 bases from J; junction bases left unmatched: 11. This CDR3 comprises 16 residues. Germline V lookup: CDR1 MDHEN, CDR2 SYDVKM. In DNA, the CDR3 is TGTGCCAGCAGTTTGGCAGGGGGCGGATCGAGGAACATTCAGTACTTC. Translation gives CASSLAGGGSRNIQYF.

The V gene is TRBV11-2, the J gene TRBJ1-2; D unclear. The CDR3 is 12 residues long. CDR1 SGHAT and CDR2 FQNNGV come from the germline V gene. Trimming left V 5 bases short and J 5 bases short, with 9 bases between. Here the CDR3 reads CASSGRQYGYTF. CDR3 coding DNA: TGTGCCAGCAGCGGACGGCAGTATGGCTACACCTTC.